These 27 T cell receptor beta chains came from one sample sequenced in a study of OX40 agonist ivuxolimab in advanced cancers. Data came from immunoSEQ multiplex PCR; TCRdb stores just in-frame clones and leaves some out. The table lists about 21,000 clones, about 85% of them singletons. The input for sequencing was CD4+ or CD8+ T cells sorted from blood, taken in a trial of the OX40 agonist ivuxolimab. These receptors were taken from an adult with an advanced solid tumor such as melanoma, head and neck, liver or kidney cancer.

In its sample, this clone was seen a few times. The chain recombines TRBV27 with TRBJ1-5; D gene uncertain. CDR1 is MNHEY, CDR2 SMNVEV, per germline (reference sequence). The CDR3 consists of 15 residues. V was shortened by 6 bases and J by 5 bases, with 17 bases between the two germline ends. The CDR3 DNA is TGTGCCAGCAGCCTGGGCTCTGCCCCCCATCAGCCCCAGCATTTT. It is translated as CASSLGSAPHQPQHF.

This chain uses TRBV6-5 with TRBJ2-3; 7 bases fit TRBD1. The CDR3 is made up of 12 amino acids. CDR1 is MNHEY, CDR2 SVGAGI, per germline. Trimming removed 7 bases from V and 4 bases from J; junction bases left unmatched: 2. Here the CDR3 reads CASITGADTQYF. In DNA, the CDR3 is TGTGCCAGCATTACAGGGGCAGATACGCAGTATTTT.

The rearrangement links TRBV6-1 to TRBJ2-5; 9 positions match TRBD2. The J segment lost 4 bases and the V segment lost 1 base, leaving 4 bases of the junction unmatched. CDR3 length: 15 residues. Germline V gene sequence: CDR1 MNHNS, CDR2 SASEGT. The CDR3 nucleotides are TGTGCCAGCAGTGAAGTGCGGGGGGGGCTAGAGACCCAGTACTTC. This sequence encodes CASSEVRGGLETQYF.

The CDR3 protein is CASSEYAGYQETQYF. The CDR3 bases are TGTGCCAGCAGTGAATATGCGGGTTACCAAGAGACCCAGTACTTC. The gene calls are TRBV25-1 and TRBJ2-5, with D maybe TRBD2 (5 bases). Germline lookup yields CDR1 MGHDK and CDR2 SYGVNS. This CDR3 region has 15 residues. V was trimmed by 0 bases and J by 0 bases, leaving 8 bases between them. Based on the CDR3 plus reference TRBV25-1 and TRBJ2-5, the full variable domain is EADIYQTPRYLVIGTGKKITLECSQTMGHDKMYWYQQDPGMELHLIHYSYGVNSTEKGDLSSESTVSRIRTEHFPLTLESARPSHTSQYLCASSEYAGYQETQYFGPGTRLLVL.

The chain recombines TRBV19 with TRBJ2-7; TRBD1 matches at 7 bases. The germline V gene has CDR1 LNHDA and CDR2 SQIVND (reference sequence). V dropped 5 bases and J dropped 2; count of bases not matched to a gene: 6. The CDR3 length is 14 residues. CDR3 amino acids: CASSVTGSAYEQYF. The CDR3 bases are TGTGCCAGTAGTGTGACAGGGTCCGCCTACGAGCAGTACTTC. The variable domain in full, with the rest retrieved from reference TRBV19 and TRBJ2-7, is DGGITQSPKYLFRKEGQNVTLSCEQNLNHDAMYWYRQDPGQGLRLIYYSQIVNDFQKGDIAEGYSVSREKKESFPLTVTSAQKNPTAFYLCASSVTGSAYEQYFGPGTRLTVT.

V gene TRBV27 combines with J gene TRBJ2-1; tentatively, D is TRBD1 or TRBD2 (6 bases each). V shed 4 bases and J shed 12 bases, with 16 bases lying between them. The CDR3 is made up of 13 amino acids. Germline V gives CDR1 MNHEY, CDR2 SMNVEV (reference sequence). The CDR3 loop reads CASSSNPGAGQFF. CDR3 nucleotides: TGTGCCAGCAGTTCGAACCCGGGGGCGGGGCAGTTCTTC.

The chain uses TRBV7-9 and TRBJ1-1; D possibly corresponds to TRBD1 (6 bases). Germline loops: CDR1 SEHNR, CDR2 FQNEAQ (reference sequence). The CDR3 spans 17 residues. Trimming stripped 5 bases from V and 6 bases from J, with 25 bases between. CDR3: CASSPVRGRDGGPEAFF. CDR3 DNA sequence: TGTGCCAGCAGCCCCGTGCGGGGAAGAGATGGGGGCCCTGAAGCTTTCTTT. The variable domain in full, with the rest retrieved from reference TRBV7-9 and TRBJ1-1, is DTGVSQNPRHKITKRGQNVTFRCDPISEHNRLYWYRQTLGQGPEFLTYFQNEAQLEKSRLLSDRFSAERPKGSFSTLEIQRTEQGDSAMYLCASSPVRGRDGGPEAFFGQGTRLTVV.

The rearrangement joins TRBV2 to TRBJ2-7; 9 positions match TRBD1. The ends lost 9 bases at V and 3 bases at J; junction bases unmatched: 6. The CDR3 loop spans 13 amino acids. The germline CDR1 and CDR2 sequences are SNHLY and FYNNEI. CDR3 sequence (DNA): TGTGCCAGTCTCCCGGGACAGGGCTACGAGCAGTACTTC. It yields the protein CASLPGQGYEQYF.

V gene TRBV19 combines with J gene TRBJ1-5; D is uncertain. Germline CDR1 reads LNHDA; CDR2 reads SQIVND (reference sequence). The CDR3 sequence is 14 residues long. V was pared by 8 bases and J by 16 bases, with 27 bases between. CDR3 residues: CASASGFSSLPTHF. DNA of the CDR3: TGTGCCAGTGCCTCGGGGTTCTCATCTCTACCGACACATTTT. Together with reference TRBV19 and TRBJ1-5, the CDR3 gives the full variable domain: DGGITQSPKYLFRKEGQNVTLSCEQNLNHDAMYWYRQDPGQGLRLIYYSQIVNDFQKGDIAEGYSVSREKKESFPLTVTSAQKNPTAFYLCASASGFSSLPTHFGDGTRLSIL.

This clone turned up a few times. The chain has TRBV27 and TRBJ1-2, with D perhaps TRBD1 (5 bases). Trimming removed 11 bases from V and 6 bases from J, with 16 bases in between. The CDR3 runs to 12 residues. CDR1 and CDR2 from the germline V gene are MNHEY and SMNVEV (reference sequence). The CDR3 is CAARTSGDGYTF. The CDR3 DNA sequence: TGTGCCGCCCGGACCTCGGGGGATGGCTACACCTTC.

V usage is TRBV9 and J usage is TRBJ1-6; 8 bases align to TRBD1. The germline V gene has CDR1 SGDLS and CDR2 YYNGEE. V shed 0 bases, J shed 10 bases, and the junction held 9 bases outside the gene matches. The CDR3 runs 16 residues. This chain's CDR3 is CASSVVEGTGRSPLHF. The CDR3 DNA follows: TGTGCCAGCAGCGTAGTAGAGGGGACAGGTCGATCACCCCTCCACTTT.

The chain is built from TRBV6-6 and TRBJ2-2; D not certain. V shed 0 bases and J shed 5 bases, with 1 base lying between them. The CDR3 extends over 12 amino acids. CDR1 is MNHNY, CDR2 SVGAGI, per germline (reference sequence). In DNA form, the CDR3 reads TGTGCCAGCAGTTACTCGACCGGGGAGCTGTTTTTT. This encodes CASSYSTGELFF.

V and J are TRBV4-1 and TRBJ2-7; 8 bases line up with TRBD1. Germline V CDR1 and CDR2: MGHRA, YSYEKL. This CDR3 comprises 15 residues. J lost 0 bases, V lost 4 bases, and 5 bases had no gene match. CDR3 sequence: CASSLRQGTSYEQYF. The CDR3 bases are TGCGCCAGCAGCCTCCGACAGGGGACCTCCTACGAGCAGTACTTC.

This sequence joins TRBV9 and TRBJ1-3; D call uncertain. V was clipped by 4 bases and J by 0 bases, with 11 bases between them. This CDR3 region has 15 residues. In germline, CDR1 is SGDLS, CDR2 YYNGEE. The CDR3 bases are TGTGCCAGCAGCCCTCTAGAGCGCTCTGGAAACACCATATATTTT. Translated, it gives CASSPLERSGNTIYF. The full variable domain, completed using reference TRBV9 and TRBJ1-3, is DSGVTQTPKHLITATGQRVTLRCSPRSGDLSVYWYQQSLDQGLQFLIQYYNGEERAKGNILERFSAQQFPDLHSELNLSSLELGDSALYFCASSPLERSGNTIYFGEGSWLTVV.

The gene calls are TRBV7-9 and TRBJ1-1; D is possibly TRBD1 (6 bases). CDR1 is SEHNR and CDR2 is FQNEAQ in the germline V gene (reference sequence). Trimming removed 6 bases from V and 5 bases from J, with 19 bases in between. The CDR3 length is 15 residues. The CDR3: CASRSFTGHGTEAFF. The DNA for the CDR3 is TGTGCCAGCAGATCGTTCACAGGGCACGGGACTGAAGCTTTCTTT.

The V and J genes are TRBV11-2 and TRBJ1-1, with TRBD1 matching over 8 bases. CDR3 size: 13 residues. Germline V lookup: CDR1 SGHAT, CDR2 FQNNGV. With 7 bases clipped from V and 5 bases from J, the junction kept 6 bases outside the gene matches. CDR3 DNA sequence: TGTGCCAGCACTCCAGGGGGCTGGACTGAAGCTTTCTTT. Amino acid sequence: CASTPGGWTEAFF.

This chain connects TRBV29-1 to TRBJ1-5; D is undetermined. Germline V gene sequence: CDR1 SQVTM, CDR2 ANQGSEA. This CDR3 comprises 12 residues. Trimming shortened V by 1 base and J by 11 bases, and 12 bases separated the two germline ends. The CDR3 region has the DNA TGCAGCGTTGAAGGCGTCACCGGGGCCCAGCATTTT. It yields the protein CSVEGVTGAQHF.

The chain links TRBV2 to TRBJ2-5; TRBD2 is a possible D gene (6 bases). The CDR3 extends over 16 amino acids. V lost 2 bases and J 7 bases, leaving 20 bases between the germline ends. Germline loops: CDR1 SNHLY, CDR2 FYNNEI. CDR3 protein: CASSEWGSGFEGTQYF. The CDR3 nucleotides are TGTGCCAGCAGTGAATGGGGTAGCGGATTCGAGGGGACCCAGTACTTC.

The chain combines TRBV7-9 with TRBJ1-3; no definite D call. V gave up 6 bases and J gave up 4 bases, with 16 bases separating them. This CDR3 spans 15 amino acids. CDR1 and CDR2 from the germline V gene are SEHNR and FQNEAQ (reference sequence). CDR3 sequence: CASRPVRAGGNTIYF. CDR3 sequence (DNA): TGTGCCAGCAGGCCCGTCCGGGCGGGCGGAAACACCATATATTTT. The full variable domain, in which reference TRBV7-9 and TRBJ1-3 provide the parts outside the CDR3, is DTGVSQNPRHKITKRGQNVTFRCDPISEHNRLYWYRQTLGQGPEFLTYFQNEAQLEKSRLLSDRFSAERPKGSFSTLEIQRTEQGDSAMYLCASRPVRAGGNTIYFGEGSWLTVV.

V and J are TRBV6-5 and TRBJ1-4; no clear D. The CDR3 has 15 amino acids. Trimming stripped 0 bases from V and 8 bases from J, with 13 bases between. Looked up from germline, CDR1 is MNHEY and CDR2 is SVGAGI. CDR3 DNA sequence: TGTGCCAGCAGTTACTCTTCAGAAAGCCTCGAAAAACTGTTTTTT. Its translation: CASSYSSESLEKLFF.

This chain links TRBV11-2 with TRBJ1-2, with 7 nucleotides matching TRBD1. Losses at the gene ends were 5 bases for V and 1 base for J; bases not matched to a gene: 7. In germline, CDR1 is SGHAT, CDR2 FQNNGV. This CDR3 has 15 residues. The CDR3 loop is CASSDMQGVNYGYTF. In nucleotides, the CDR3 is TGTGCCAGCAGCGATATGCAGGGGGTTAACTATGGCTACACCTTC.

This clone was counted once. A read error may produce the germline difference seen at one junction end. J is TRBJ1-4 and V is TRBV27, with D unresolved. This CDR3 spans 15 amino acids. Germline V gene sequence: CDR1 MNHEY, CDR2 SMNVEV (reference sequence). The CDR3 coding sequence is TGTGCCAGCAGTCCCCCGTGGTACGGTAAGGGAAAAACTGTTTTT. Its translation: CASSPPWYGKGKTVF.

The chain carries TRBV18 and TRBJ2-2; TRBD2 matches 11 bases. Germline CDR1 KGHSH, CDR2 LQKENI. V was clipped by 1 base and J by 4 bases; unmatched bases: 5. CDR3 size: 17 residues. The CDR3 DNA sequence: TGTGCCAGCTCACCACGATCTAGCGGGGGGAGCACCGGGGAGCTGTTTTTT. Translated, it gives CASSPRSSGGSTGELFF.

The chain combines TRBV2 with TRBJ1-2; TRBD1 matches at 12 bases. Germline V lookup: CDR1 SNHLY, CDR2 FYNNEI. J was trimmed by 4 bases and V by 5 bases; bases with no gene match: 11. The CDR3 length is 17 residues. CDR3 amino acids: CASSLLGTGGPPYGYTF. CDR3 bases: TGTGCCAGCAGTCTACTCGGGACAGGGGGCCCTCCCTATGGCTACACCTTC.

The CDR3 DNA sequence: TGTGCCAGCACCCATGGGTTAGGACCCTACGAGCAGTACTTC. It specifies CASTHGLGPYEQYF. The V call is TRBV13, the J call TRBJ2-7; D gene unclear. The length of the CDR3 is 14 residues. The V end lost 7 bases, the J end lost 2 bases, and 15 bases lay between the germline ends. CDR1 is PRHDT and CDR2 is FYEKMQ in the germline V gene (reference sequence).

The chain's CDR3 is CASSYDSGQGIYEQYF. CDR3 DNA: TGTGCCAGCAGTTACGATTCCGGACAGGGCATATACGAGCAGTACTTC. The chain joins TRBV6-5 to TRBJ2-7; TRBD1 agrees at 8 bases. The ends lost 2 bases at V and 4 bases at J; junction bases unmatched: 10. The CDR3 is 16 amino acids. The germline gives CDR1 MNHEY, CDR2 SVGAGI.

The rearrangement joins TRBV7-9 to TRBJ2-7; tentatively, D is TRBD1 or TRBD2 (5 bases each). The V gene lost 5 bases and the J gene lost 0 bases, with 11 bases spanning the gap. CDR3 length: 14 residues. Looked up from germline, CDR1 is SEHNR and CDR2 is FQNEAQ (reference sequence). This CDR3 reads CASSPGTGSYEQYF. The CDR3 DNA follows: TGTGCCAGCAGCCCCGGGACGGGCTCCTACGAGCAGTACTTC. Looking up the rest from reference TRBV7-9 and TRBJ2-7 gives the full variable domain: DTGVSQNPRHKITKRGQNVTFRCDPISEHNRLYWYRQTLGQGPEFLTYFQNEAQLEKSRLLSDRFSAERPKGSFSTLEIQRTEQGDSAMYLCASSPGTGSYEQYFGPGTRLTVT.